One and the same sample provided the 8 T cell receptor beta chains below, sequenced in a study of shared clonotypes between healthy human individuals. Sequencing used immunoSEQ multiplex PCR; TCRdb keeps in-frame clones, though not all of them. This table holds some 2 million clones, about 95% found once. Naive CD8 cells lacked CD45RO, underwent positive selection for CCR7 and left out terminally differentiated effector memory CD45RA+ cells. Sequencing was performed on naive CD8+ T cells sorted from blood. The receptors here all came from a man between 18 and 29 years old in good health.

In its sample, this clone was seen once. The chain joins TRBV6-6 to TRBJ1-4; D remains ambiguous. The ends were cut back, 10 bases at V and 0 bases at J, with 9 bases in the middle. CDR1 and CDR2 from the germline V gene are MNHNY and SVGAGI (reference sequence). The CDR3 is 13 residues long. The CDR3 coding sequence is TGTGCCACCCCGGATCCAACTAATGAAAAACTGTTTTTT. Encoded protein: CATPDPTNEKLFF.

The chain links TRBV4-3 to TRBJ1-2; D is ambiguous. The CDR3 extends over 16 amino acids. The V gene's germline CDR1 is LGHNA and CDR2 YSLEER. V lost 0 bases and J lost 4, with 15 bases in between. DNA for the CDR3: TGCGCCAGCAGCCAAGATGCACCCGAGGCCTCCTATGGCTACACCTTC. Its protein product is CASSQDAPEASYGYTF.

The chain uses TRBV14 and TRBJ2-7; D possibly uses TRBD1 or TRBD2 (6 bases each). Germline assignment: CDR1 SGHDN and CDR2 FVKESK. The CDR3 has 16 residues. V dropped 4 bases and J dropped 6 bases, with 22 bases sitting between them. DNA of the CDR3: TGTGCCAGCAGCCTACCCGACGGAACAGGGCGGGGCGAGCAGTACTTC. Its translation: CASSLPDGTGRGEQYF. The variable domain in full, completed from reference TRBV14 and TRBJ2-7, reads EAGVTQFPSHSVIEKGQTVTLRCDPISGHDNLYWYRRVMGKEIKFLLHFVKESKQDESGMPNNRFLAERTGGTYSTLKVQPAELEDSGVYFCASSLPDGTGRGEQYFGPGTRLTVT.

The V gene is TRBV10-1, the J gene TRBJ2-7, with 9 bases that match TRBD1. V shed 3 bases, J shed 6 bases, and the junction held 6 bases outside the gene matches. CDR1 and CDR2 from the germline V gene are WNHNN and SYGVQD (reference sequence). The CDR3 is made up of 14 amino acids. The CDR3 region has the DNA TGCGCCAGCAGTGATGGGACAGGGATAAGCGAGCAGTACTTC. As protein: CASSDGTGISEQYF.

The genes are TRBV5-4 and TRBJ2-2; TRBD2 matches 7 bases. CDR3 length: 16 amino acids. Germline loops: CDR1 SGHNT, CDR2 YYREEE (reference sequence). V trimming: 3 bases; J trimming: 2 bases; junction bases outside the gene matches: 7. CDR3 residues: CASSYPGLLNTGELFF. CDR3 in DNA: TGTGCCAGCAGCTACCCGGGACTACTCAACACCGGGGAGCTGTTTTTT.

As for this clone: Other DNA sequences from this sample encode an identical CDR3 as well. The chain couples TRBV25-1 to TRBJ2-7; D unresolved. The CDR3 contains 14 residues. In germline, CDR1 is MGHDK, CDR2 SYGVNS. The germline V and J ends were trimmed by 3 bases and 0 bases, with 9 bases remaining between them. As DNA, the CDR3 is TGTGCCAGCAGTGAGCCAGGCCTCTCCTACGAGCAGTACTTC. The encoded protein is CASSEPGLSYEQYF.

CDR3 nucleotide sequence: TGTGCCAGCAGTTACCAGGCCTACGAGCAGTACTTC. Residues: CASSYQAYEQYF. This chain connects TRBV6-6 to TRBJ2-7; D gene unclear. Between the trimmed V and J ends, which lost 2 bases and 2 bases, there was a span of 4 bases. From germline, CDR1 is MNHNY and CDR2 SVGAGI (reference sequence). This CDR3 has 12 amino acids.

CDR3 protein: CASRQQGANTEAFF. CDR3 bases: TGTGCCAGCAGGCAACAGGGGGCTAACACTGAAGCTTTCTTT. The chain couples TRBV27 to TRBJ1-1, with 9 bases fitting TRBD1. Germline CDR1 reads MNHEY; CDR2 reads SMNVEV (reference sequence). The CDR3 is 14 residues long. V shed 6 bases, J shed 2 bases, and the junction held 4 bases outside the gene matches.